The 13 T cell receptor beta chains presented below share a single source sample, sequenced in a study of cytomegalovirus exposure and HLA in healthy donors. This PCR relied on a set of 60 Vbeta primers and 13 Jbeta primers. The data were produced by immunoSEQ multiplex PCR, yet TCRdb's version contains in-frame clones alone and is incomplete. The sample gives around 120,000 clones, 65% to 90% of which show up once; approximately 11% is in the top ten. The sequencing input was PBMCs. These receptors were obtained from a male donor in good health and CMV-seropositive.

This chain connects TRBV15 to TRBJ2-1; 7 bases map to TRBD1. This CDR3 contains 18 residues. V shed 2 bases and J 6 bases; nucleotides not matched to a gene: 16. From germline, CDR1 is LNHNV and CDR2 YYDKDF (reference sequence). CDR3 region: CATSRSAVNRGWVNEQFF. The CDR3 coding sequence is TGTGCCACCAGCAGATCAGCTGTAAACAGGGGATGGGTCAATGAGCAGTTCTTC.

The chain joins TRBV4-3 to TRBJ2-3, with D maybe TRBD2 (6 bases). The CDR3 is made up of 17 amino acids. Germline-derived CDR1 and CDR2 are LGHNA and YSLEER. Between the trimmed V and J ends, which lost 0 bases and 4 bases, there was a span of 17 bases. The CDR3 reads CASSQDAVGGISDTQYF. The CDR3 DNA reads TGCGCCAGCAGCCAAGATGCGGTCGGCGGGATCTCAGATACGCAGTATTTT.

The chain joins TRBV28 to TRBJ2-7; TRBD1 agrees at 8 bases. Germline CDR1 reads MDHEN; CDR2 reads SYDVKM. The J segment lost 5 bases and the V segment lost 4 bases, leaving 7 bases of the junction unmatched. The CDR3 spans 14 residues. The CDR3 reads CASSWLDRVDEQYF. As DNA, the CDR3 is TGTGCCAGCAGTTGGCTGGACAGGGTCGACGAGCAGTACTTC.

The chain carries TRBV27 and TRBJ1-5; perhaps TRBD1 as D (6 bases). V lost 10 bases, J lost 2 bases, and 15 bases lay in between. This CDR3 region has 14 residues. Germline loops: CDR1 MNHEY, CDR2 SMNVEV (reference sequence). The DNA for the CDR3 is TGTGCCATAAAGGAACAGGGCGGCAATCAGCCCCAGCATTTT. Amino acids: CAIKEQGGNQPQHF.

This clone appeared a few times. The CDR3 DNA reads TGTGCCAGCAGGAGAGACTTAGCGGGAGGGTACACAGATACGCAGTATTTT. It yields the protein CASRRDLAGGYTDTQYF. The rearrangement joins TRBV27 to TRBJ2-3; 11 bases are a match to TRBD2. CDR1 is MNHEY, CDR2 SMNVEV, per germline (reference sequence). J lost 2 bases, V lost 6 bases, and 10 bases had no gene match. CDR3 size: 17 residues.

This chain joins TRBV7-2 and TRBJ2-3; TRBD2 aligns across 8 bases. V trimming: 4 bases; J trimming: 3 bases; junction bases outside the gene matches: 9. CDR1 SGHTA and CDR2 FQGNSA come from the germline V gene. The CDR3 has 16 residues. Here the CDR3 DNA reads TGTGCCAGCAGCTCCCTCACGGGAGGGGGAACAGATACGCAGTATTTT. Translated: CASSSLTGGGTDTQYF.

The chain uses TRBV19 and TRBJ2-1, with 7 bases fitting TRBD2. CDR1 LNHDA and CDR2 SQIVND come from the germline V gene (reference sequence). CDR3 length equals 15 residues. The V segment lost 4 bases and the J segment 4 bases; nucleotides outside the gene matches: 7. CDR3 DNA sequence: TGTGCCAGTAGTAGTTTTGGCGGGAGTTACAATGAGCAGTTCTTC. Encoded protein: CASSSFGGSYNEQFF.

The rearrangement joins TRBV7-2 to TRBJ2-1; 7 bases line up with TRBD2. V was pared by 0 bases and J by 2 bases, with 4 bases of the junction left unmatched. Per germline, CDR1 SGHTA and CDR2 FQGNSA. CDR3 size: 16 residues. CDR3: CASSLAVLAAYNEQFF. In DNA, the CDR3 is TGTGCCAGCAGCTTAGCGGTTCTAGCGGCCTACAATGAGCAGTTCTTC.

Written as DNA, the CDR3 is TGCGCCAGCAGCCAAGAAGGGGCCCAACACGAGCAGTACTTC. Protein sequence: CASSQEGAQHEQYF. The chain is built from TRBV4-1 and TRBJ2-7, with D possibly matching TRBD1 (5 bases). Germline CDR1 reads MGHRA; CDR2 reads YSYEKL. Trimming removed 0 bases at V and 5 bases at J, with 11 bases between. The CDR3 runs to 14 residues.

The rearrangement uses TRBV5-6 and TRBJ2-7; 10 nucleotides line up with TRBD1. V was pared by 4 bases and J by 0 bases, with 4 bases of the junction left unmatched. Germline CDR1 SGHDT, CDR2 YYEEEE. CDR3 length: 15 residues. CDR3 sequence reads: CASSPGQGSSYEQYF. In nucleotides, the CDR3 is TGTGCCAGCAGCCCGGGACAGGGGTCCTCCTACGAGCAGTACTTC.

The gene calls are TRBV29-1 and TRBJ2-7; TRBD1 is a possible D gene (6 bases). This CDR3 has 16 residues. Germline CDR1 reads SQVTM; CDR2 reads ANQGSEA. Between the trimmed V and J ends, which lost 7 bases and 0 bases, there was a span of 22 bases. CDR3 nucleotide sequence: TGCAGCGCAGCACTTTCCACTTGGACAGCCTCCTACGAGCAGTACTTC. It translates to CSAALSTWTASYEQYF.

This chain uses TRBV5-1 with TRBJ2-3, with TRBD1 matching 7 bases. Germline V gene data show CDR1 as SGHRS and CDR2 as YFSETQ. This CDR3 region has 13 residues. V lost 4 bases, J lost 4 bases, and 3 bases stayed unmatched. Here the CDR3 DNA reads TGCGCCAGCAGCAACCAGGGGGCAGATACGCAGTATTTT. Translation: CASSNQGADTQYF.

This clone was observed a few times. The chain uses TRBV4-2 and TRBJ2-1; 14 positions match TRBD2. After removal of 4 bases from V and 8 bases from J, the junction contained 13 bases not matched to a gene. In germline, CDR1 is LGHNA, CDR2 YNFKEQ. This CDR3 is 18 amino acids long. In DNA form, the CDR3 reads TGTGCCAGCAGCCTCCCCGGGCGGGGACTAGCGGGAGAGGATGAGCAGTTCTTC. Translation: CASSLPGRGLAGEDEQFF.